Following are 31 T cell receptor beta chains from one sample sequenced in a study of shared clonotypes between healthy human individuals. The assay was immunoSEQ multiplex PCR, and TCRdb's table has in-frame clones only and misses some. The sample records roughly 700,000 clones, over 65% being singletons. Sequencing used memory CD4+ T cells sorted from blood. Subset indicated: CD45RA-negative fraction. The receptors were gathered from a woman aged 25 to 39 in good health.

This rearrangement joins TRBV7-7 to TRBJ2-2; maybe TRBD2 (6 bases). This CDR3 has 14 residues. The V end lost 3 bases, the J end lost 5 bases, and 10 bases lay between the germline ends. Germline CDR1 SSHAT, CDR2 FNYEAQ (reference sequence). CDR3 DNA: TGTGCCAGCAGCTTTGAGAGCGGGACCGGGGAGCTGTTTTTT. It yields the protein CASSFESGTGELFF.

V gene TRBV5-1 combines with J gene TRBJ2-2; 9 bases match TRBD1. Germline V lookup: CDR1 SGHRS, CDR2 YFSETQ. The CDR3 is 15 amino acids. The trim removed 3 bases at V and 7 bases at J, leaving 7 bases unmatched. The CDR3 nucleotides read TGCGCCAGCAGCTCGACAGGGGGTTTTAGCGGGGAGCTGTTTTTT. Residues: CASSSTGGFSGELFF.

The chain employs TRBV20-1 and TRBJ2-7; D is unresolved. The germline gives CDR1 DFQATT, CDR2 SNEGSKA (reference sequence). This CDR3 spans 11 amino acids. Trimming left V 6 bases short and J 5 bases short, with 11 bases between. The CDR3 reads CSAPRVHEQYF. DNA of the CDR3: TGCAGTGCGCCTCGGGTGCACGAGCAGTACTTC.

The V and J genes are TRBV7-2 and TRBJ2-5; tentative D call: TRBD1 (5 bases). V lost 2 bases, J lost 3 bases, and 7 bases lay in between. Germline CDR1 reads SGHTA; CDR2 reads FQGNSA. The CDR3 covers 13 residues. The CDR3 loop reads CASSLSREETQYF. Here the CDR3 DNA reads TGTGCCAGCAGCTTATCCAGGGAAGAGACCCAGTACTTC. Full variable domain (missing parts from reference TRBV7-2 and TRBJ2-5): GAGVSQSPSNKVTEKGKDVELRCDPISGHTALYWYRQSLGQGLEFLIYFQGNSAPDKSGLPSDRFSAERTGGSVSTLTIQRTQQEDSAVYLCASSLSREETQYFGPGTRLLVL.

V is TRBV28 and J is TRBJ1-2; D gene unclear. This CDR3 is 13 amino acids long. V was clipped by 6 bases and J by 8 bases, with 16 bases between them. CDR1 is MDHEN and CDR2 is SYDVKM in the germline V gene. CDR3 sequence (DNA): TGTGCCAGCAGGCCCCCTGCCGAGCTCGGCTACACCTTC. It specifies CASRPPAELGYTF.

The genes are TRBV15 and TRBJ1-1; the match to TRBD1 covers 11 bases. In germline, CDR1 is LNHNV, CDR2 YYDKDF (reference sequence). Germline trimming cut 6 bases from V and 2 bases from J; bases unmatched to any gene: 17. CDR3 size: 19 residues. The CDR3 here is CATSSPRTGGGSGNTEAFF. CDR3 DNA: TGTGCCACCAGTTCCCCTAGGACAGGGGGCGGGAGCGGCAACACTGAAGCTTTCTTT.

The chain uses TRBV4-1 and TRBJ1-2, with 8 bases identical to TRBD1. The CDR3 is made up of 19 amino acids. Germline V gene lookup returns CDR1 MGHRA and CDR2 YSYEKL. With V trimmed by 1 base and J by 7 bases, 20 bases remained unmatched. The CDR3 here is CASSQGWGNFPGGGGGYTF. The CDR3 DNA is TGCGCCAGCAGCCAAGGTTGGGGAAACTTTCCAGGGGGCGGTGGTGGCTACACCTTC.

The gene calls are TRBV5-1 and TRBJ2-6; a possible D gene is TRBD1 (5 bases). Germline V gene lookup returns CDR1 SGHRS and CDR2 YFSETQ. There are 16 residues in the CDR3. The V end was cut by 4 bases, the J end by 0 bases, with 11 bases between. The CDR3 DNA sequence: TGCGCCAGCAGCATAGGACACGTCTCTGGGGCCAACGTCCTGACTTTC. The encoded protein is CASSIGHVSGANVLTF.

In this sample, this clone turned up once. The chain joins TRBV5-8 to TRBJ2-2; tentative D call: TRBD2 (5 bases). This CDR3 comprises 15 residues. CDR1 SGHTS and CDR2 YDEGEE come from the germline V gene. Trimming removed 6 bases from V and 2 bases from J, with 14 bases in between. This CDR3 is CASTLTGINTGELFF. CDR3 bases: TGTGCCAGCACCTTAACCGGGATCAACACCGGGGAGCTGTTTTTT.

This clone was picked up one time. This sequence joins TRBV7-2 and TRBJ2-7; D possibly corresponds to TRBD2 (6 bases). V gave up 6 bases and J gave up 7 bases, with 10 bases separating them. The CDR3 sequence is 11 residues long. The germline V gene encodes CDR1 SGHTA and CDR2 FQGNSA. CDR3 bases: TGTGCCAGCAGTGGGACTCTTGAGCAGTACTTC. Translated, it gives CASSGTLEQYF.

This clone appeared a single time. The rearrangement joins TRBV5-6 to TRBJ2-7; 8 bases are a match to TRBD1. The junction had 9 bases not matched to a gene; V was cut back by 4 bases and J by 3 bases. The CDR3 loop spans 15 amino acids. Germline V lookup: CDR1 SGHDT, CDR2 YYEEEE. CDR3 nucleotides: TGTGCCAGCAGCCTACTGGACAGGGACTTCTACGAGCAGTACTTC. This gives the protein CASSLLDRDFYEQYF.

The rearrangement joins TRBV7-2 to TRBJ2-5; 12 bases map to TRBD2. The V and J ends lost 5 bases and 1 base, in that order; junction bases with no gene match: 14. Germline CDR1 reads SGHTA; CDR2 reads FQGNSA. The CDR3 is 19 residues long. CDR3 bases: TGTGCCAGCAGCCCAAAACCTCGACTAGCGGGAGCCCCCCAAGAGACCCAGTACTTC. It specifies CASSPKPRLAGAPQETQYF. The full variable domain, with the rest looked up from reference TRBV7-2 and TRBJ2-5, is GAGVSQSPSNKVTEKGKDVELRCDPISGHTALYWYRQSLGQGLEFLIYFQGNSAPDKSGLPSDRFSAERTGGSVSTLTIQRTQQEDSAVYLCASSPKPRLAGAPQETQYFGPGTRLLVL.

The chain joins TRBV5-1 to TRBJ2-3; 10 positions match TRBD1. The germline V gene has CDR1 SGHRS and CDR2 YFSETQ. The trim removed 4 bases at V and 4 bases at J, leaving 6 bases unmatched. The CDR3 totals 15 residues. This chain's CDR3 is CASSHGQGVSDTQYF. CDR3 DNA sequence: TGCGCCAGCAGCCACGGACAGGGGGTTTCAGATACGCAGTATTTT.

This clone was picked up one time. The rearrangement uses TRBV28 and TRBJ2-3; D remains ambiguous. Per germline, CDR1 MDHEN and CDR2 SYDVKM. The V gene lost 2 bases and the J gene lost 0 bases, with 9 bases spanning the gap. This CDR3 contains 15 residues. CDR3 residues: CASSLAAASTDTQYF. The CDR3 bases are TGTGCCAGCAGTTTAGCGGCCGCTAGCACAGATACGCAGTATTTT.

This clone was counted a single time. The CDR3 sequence: CASSLDGQGGSQQHF. Written as DNA, the CDR3 is TGCGCCAGCAGCTTGGACGGACAGGGAGGTTCTCAACAGCATTTT. This chain connects TRBV5-1 to TRBJ1-5, with 8 bases identical to TRBD1. CDR3 length: 15 residues. V gave up 0 bases and J gave up 13 bases; unmatched junction bases: 12. Germline values: CDR1 SGHRS, CDR2 YFSETQ. Looking up the rest from reference TRBV5-1 and TRBJ1-5 gives the full variable domain: KAGVTQTPRYLIKTRGQQVTLSCSPISGHRSVSWYQQTPGQGLQFLFEYFSETQRNKGNFPGRFSGRQFSNSRSEMNVSTLELGDSALYLCASSLDGQGGSQQHFGDGTRLSIL.

J is TRBJ2-1 and V is TRBV5-1; 9 nucleotides match TRBD2. V lost 1 base, J lost 0 bases, and 8 bases stayed unmatched. The CDR3 is made up of 18 amino acids. The germline gives CDR1 SGHRS, CDR2 YFSETQ. The CDR3 sequence: CASSLFAASGNSYNEQFF. For the CDR3, the DNA is TGCGCCAGCAGCTTGTTCGCTGCTAGCGGGAACTCCTACAATGAGCAGTTCTTC.

This clone has a handful of counts. V is TRBV5-1 and J is TRBJ1-1, with D perhaps TRBD1 (5 bases). The germline gives CDR1 SGHRS, CDR2 YFSETQ. Trimming removed 1 base at V and 4 bases at J, with 8 bases between. The CDR3 runs to 13 residues. The CDR3 sequence is CASSLSGGTEAFF. The CDR3 region has the DNA TGCGCCAGCAGCTTGTCCGGGGGCACTGAAGCTTTCTTT.

This chain joins TRBV5-4 and TRBJ1-3; D remains unclear. The CDR3 consists of 16 residues. Looked up from germline, CDR1 is SGHNT and CDR2 is YYREEE (reference sequence). V was cut by 3 bases and J by 0 bases, with 13 bases left in between. The CDR3 spells CASSSNGPNSGNTIYF. In nucleotides, the CDR3 is TGTGCCAGCAGCTCCAACGGGCCCAACTCTGGAAACACCATATATTTT.

This chain connects TRBV7-8 to TRBJ2-3; possibly TRBD1 for D (5 bases). Germline assignment: CDR1 SGHVS and CDR2 FQNEAQ. The V gene lost 2 bases and the J gene lost 1 base, with 13 bases spanning the gap. The CDR3 loop spans 16 amino acids. CDR3 in amino acids: CASSLRDGRGTDTQYF. DNA for the CDR3: TGTGCCAGCAGCTTAAGGGATGGCAGGGGCACAGATACGCAGTATTTT.

For the CDR3, the DNA is TGTGCCAGCAGTTACTCTGAGGGGAGGGATGAGCAGTTCTTC. The encoded protein is CASSYSEGRDEQFF. This chain uses TRBV6-5 with TRBJ2-1, with 7 bases that match TRBD2. This CDR3 is built from 14 residues. Germline V gives CDR1 MNHEY, CDR2 SVGAGI. Trimming at V came to 0 bases and at J to 8 bases, leaving 4 bases not matched to a gene.

The rearrangement links TRBV19 to TRBJ1-4; TRBD1 agrees at 9 bases. This CDR3 has 15 residues. Germline CDR1 reads LNHDA; CDR2 reads SQIVND (reference sequence). V was pared by 3 bases and J by 9 bases, with 8 bases of the junction left unmatched. The DNA of the CDR3 is TGTGCCAGTAGTATGGAGGGACAGGGACCTCAAAAACTGTTTTTT. Its protein is CASSMEGQGPQKLFF.

The V gene is TRBV5-1, the J gene TRBJ2-7; 8 positions agree with TRBD2. Germline V CDR1 and CDR2: SGHRS, YFSETQ. With V trimmed by 0 bases and J by 4 bases, 6 bases remained unmatched. The CDR3 runs 15 residues. CDR3 region: CASSLGGSGIYEQYF. Here the CDR3 DNA reads TGCGCCAGCAGCTTGGGTGGTAGCGGGATATACGAGCAGTACTTC.

In the case of this clone: This may come from a read error, since a much larger clone is one base off. This chain connects TRBV2 to TRBJ2-2; D is unclear. With 4 bases removed from V and 0 bases from J, the gap between germline ends came to 3 bases. Germline V lookup: CDR1 SNHLY, CDR2 FYNNEI. This CDR3 spans 13 amino acids. The CDR3 nucleotides read TGTGCCAGCAGTGCCACGAACACCGGGGAGCTGTTTTTT. Translation gives CASSATNTGELFF.

Details on this clone: The same CDR3 arises from other DNA sequences in this sample as well. CDR3 in DNA: TGCAGCGTTGCCGGGTACGCCGGGGAGCTGTTTTTT. This sequence encodes CSVAGYAGELFF. The chain combines TRBV29-1 with TRBJ2-2, with D hard to call. Germline lookup yields CDR1 SQVTM and CDR2 ANQGSEA. The CDR3 totals 12 residues. V was shortened by 4 bases and J by 6 bases, with 9 bases between the two germline ends.

This rearrangement joins TRBV28 to TRBJ1-2, with D maybe TRBD1 (5 bases). The germline CDR1 and CDR2 sequences are MDHEN and SYDVKM. This CDR3 comprises 14 residues. V shed 3 bases and J shed 6 bases, with 14 bases lying between them. The CDR3 here is CASSFPGREHGYTF. In nucleotides, the CDR3 is TGTGCCAGCAGTTTCCCGGGCAGGGAACATGGCTACACCTTC.

There are a few counts of this clone. The chain has TRBV28 and TRBJ1-4; D perhaps matches TRBD1 (6 bases). The CDR3 contains 16 residues. Trimming shortened V by 4 bases and J by 0 bases, and 12 bases separated the two germline ends. Germline V lookup: CDR1 MDHEN, CDR2 SYDVKM. CDR3 in amino acids: CASSSLTGATNEKLFF. The CDR3 DNA reads TGTGCCAGCAGTTCACTGACAGGCGCAACTAATGAAAAACTGTTTTTT.

The gene calls are TRBV5-6 and TRBJ2-7; the D gene is possibly TRBD1 (6 bases). The CDR3 runs 14 residues. Deletions cut 2 bases from V and 3 bases from J, with 12 bases between. The germline V gene has CDR1 SGHDT and CDR2 YYEEEE. CDR3: CASSLGRGFYEQYF. CDR3 sequence (DNA): TGTGCCAGCAGCTTAGGCAGGGGTTTCTACGAGCAGTACTTC.

The chain carries TRBV28 and TRBJ2-4, with a weak D call TRBD1 (5 bases). CDR1 MDHEN and CDR2 SYDVKM come from the germline V gene. This CDR3 region has 16 residues. Deletions cut 2 bases from V and 1 base from J, with 12 bases between. CDR3 coding DNA: TGTGCCAGCAGTTTAATACCAGACAGTGCCAAAAACATTCAGTACTTC. Residues: CASSLIPDSAKNIQYF.

The chain recombines TRBV5-1 with TRBJ1-5; D is uncertain. Trimming removed 0 bases at V and 4 bases at J, with 5 bases between. The CDR3 has 13 amino acids. CDR1 and CDR2 from the germline V gene are SGHRS and YFSETQ. The CDR3 spells CASSLGQNQPQHF. Written as DNA, the CDR3 is TGCGCCAGCAGCTTGGGACAAAATCAGCCCCAGCATTTT.

The chain combines TRBV7-3 with TRBJ2-5; TRBD1 aligns across 8 bases. In germline, CDR1 is SGHTA, CDR2 FQGTGA. V lost 5 bases to trimming and J lost 4 bases; unmatched junction nucleotides: 6. CDR3 size: 14 residues. The CDR3 sequence is CASSRFDRGETQYF. The CDR3 coding sequence is TGTGCCAGCAGCCGTTTCGACAGGGGAGAGACCCAGTACTTC.

This chain links TRBV28 with TRBJ1-2; TRBD1 matches 7 bases. CDR1 MDHEN and CDR2 SYDVKM come from the germline V gene. V gave up 10 bases and J gave up 8 bases; unmatched junction bases: 25. The CDR3 has 17 residues. CDR3 sequence (DNA): TGTGCCATCACCCAGGGGGTTGGAAGCTCAAGCTGGGGAGGCTACACCTTC. Translation: CAITQGVGSSSWGGYTF.